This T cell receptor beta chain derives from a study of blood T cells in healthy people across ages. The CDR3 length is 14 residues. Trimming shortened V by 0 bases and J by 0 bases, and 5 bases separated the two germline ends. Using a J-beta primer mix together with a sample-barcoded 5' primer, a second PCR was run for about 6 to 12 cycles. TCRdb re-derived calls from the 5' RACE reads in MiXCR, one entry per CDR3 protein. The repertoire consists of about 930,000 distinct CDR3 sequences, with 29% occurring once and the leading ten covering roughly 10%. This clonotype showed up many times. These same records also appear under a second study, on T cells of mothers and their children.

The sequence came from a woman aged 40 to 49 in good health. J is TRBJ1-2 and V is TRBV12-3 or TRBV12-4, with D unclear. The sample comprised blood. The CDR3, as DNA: TGTGCCAGCAGTTTAGCCCCAGCTAACTATGGCTACACCTTC. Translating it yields CASSLAPANYGYTF.